This TCR beta chain was sequenced for a study of OX40 agonist ivuxolimab in advanced cancers. Here immunoSEQ multiplex PCR was the method, and the copy in TCRdb shows in-frame clones only, minus some. The sample has roughly 55,000 clones, 75% to 90% seen once. Patients who had autoimmune disease history or got systemic immunosuppression were left out. The length of the CDR3 is 16 residues. With 3 bases removed from V and 3 bases from J, the gap between germline ends came to 17 bases. Germline-derived CDR1 and CDR2 are MDHEN and SYDVKM. Sequencing used CD4+ or CD8+ T cells sorted from blood, obtained in a trial of the OX40 agonist ivuxolimab. The chain joins TRBV28 to TRBJ1-2, with unresolved D. This sequence was found in an adult with an advanced solid tumor such as melanoma, head and neck, liver or kidney cancer. The CDR3 DNA reads TGTGCCAGCAGTTTGGTCCCCGGCATAAAGGACTATGGCTACACCTTC. The encoded protein is CASSLVPGIKDYGYTF.